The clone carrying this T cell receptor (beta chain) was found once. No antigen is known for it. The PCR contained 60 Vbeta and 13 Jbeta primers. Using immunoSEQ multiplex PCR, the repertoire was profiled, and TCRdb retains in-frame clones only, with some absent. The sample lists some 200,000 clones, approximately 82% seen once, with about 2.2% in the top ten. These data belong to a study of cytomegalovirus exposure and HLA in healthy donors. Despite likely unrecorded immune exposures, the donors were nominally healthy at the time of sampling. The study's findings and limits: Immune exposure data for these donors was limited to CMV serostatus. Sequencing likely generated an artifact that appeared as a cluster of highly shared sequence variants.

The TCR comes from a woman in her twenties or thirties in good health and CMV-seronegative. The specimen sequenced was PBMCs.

CDR3 protein: CASSLSLEPNEQFF. DNA for the CDR3: TGTGCCAGCAGTTTATCGCTTGAGCCCAATGAGCAGTTCTTC. The chain uses TRBV27 and TRBJ2-1; D gene ambiguous. Deletions cut 0 bases from V and 6 bases from J, with 9 bases between. CDR1 is MNHEY, CDR2 SMNVEV, per germline (reference sequence). The CDR3 is 14 residues long.